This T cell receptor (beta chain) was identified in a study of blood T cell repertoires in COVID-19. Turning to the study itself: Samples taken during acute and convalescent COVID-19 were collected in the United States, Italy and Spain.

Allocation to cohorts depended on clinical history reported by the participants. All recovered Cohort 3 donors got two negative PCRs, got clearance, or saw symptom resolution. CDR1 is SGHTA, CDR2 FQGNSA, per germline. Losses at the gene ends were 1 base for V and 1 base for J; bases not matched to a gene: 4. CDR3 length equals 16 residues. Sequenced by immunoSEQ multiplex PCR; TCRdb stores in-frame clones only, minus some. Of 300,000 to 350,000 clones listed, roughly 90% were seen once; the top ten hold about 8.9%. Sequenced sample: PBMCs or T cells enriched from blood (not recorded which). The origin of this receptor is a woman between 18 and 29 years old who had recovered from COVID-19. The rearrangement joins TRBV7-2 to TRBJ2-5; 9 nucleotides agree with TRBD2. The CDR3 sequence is CASSLVAGGIQETQYF. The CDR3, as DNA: TGTGCCAGCAGCTTAGTCGCGGGGGGGATCCAAGAGACCCAGTACTTC.